One and the same sample provided the 14 T cell receptor beta chains below, sequenced in a study of shared clonotypes between healthy human individuals. Assay: immunoSEQ multiplex PCR; the TCRdb copy retains only in-frame clones and omits some. There are 630,000 or so clones in the sample; nearly 98% occur only once, and approximately 0.33% lies in the top ten. Naive CD8 cells, CD45RO-negative and positively selected for CCR7, excluded terminally differentiated effector memory CD45RA+ cells. Material for sequencing was naive CD8+ T cells sorted from blood. Every receptor here comes from a young man in good health.

The V call is TRBV27, the J call TRBJ1-3, with a tentative D call TRBD1 (5 bases). Germline assignment: CDR1 MNHEY and CDR2 SMNVEV (reference sequence). The ends were cut back, 8 bases at V and 4 bases at J, with 9 bases in the middle. This CDR3 has 12 residues. The CDR3 spells CASWGNGNTIYF. The CDR3 DNA is TGTGCCAGCTGGGGGAACGGAAACACCATATATTTT.

V gene TRBV2 combines with J gene TRBJ2-1; TRBD1 aligns across 7 bases. The junction had 11 bases not matched to a gene; V was cut back by 10 bases and J by 2 bases. The CDR3 is made up of 15 amino acids. Germline CDR1 reads SNHLY; CDR2 reads FYNNEI. The CDR3 is CATSSRTGAYNEQFF. CDR3 bases: TGTGCCACCTCCTCCAGGACAGGTGCCTACAATGAGCAGTTCTTC.

This chain links TRBV29-1 with TRBJ2-7; the match to TRBD2 covers 12 bases. From germline, CDR1 is SQVTM and CDR2 ANQGSEA. The J segment lost 3 bases and the V segment lost 1 base, leaving 10 bases of the junction unmatched. This CDR3 is 17 amino acids long. CDR3 sequence reads: CSVEVVGTSGYNYEQYF. The CDR3 coding sequence is TGCAGCGTTGAAGTAGTGGGGACTAGCGGGTATAACTACGAGCAGTACTTC.

The chain uses TRBV19 and TRBJ1-5; TRBD1 matches at 10 bases. CDR1 is LNHDA and CDR2 is SQIVND in the germline V gene (reference sequence). There are 15 residues in the CDR3. The J segment lost 9 bases and the V segment lost 8 bases, leaving 13 bases of the junction unmatched. CDR3 protein: CASSFDGDRGLPQHF. DNA of the CDR3: TGTGCCAGTTCTTTTGATGGGGACAGGGGATTGCCCCAGCATTTT.

J is TRBJ2-7 and V is TRBV28, with D possibly being TRBD1 (6 bases). V gave up 4 bases and J gave up 2 bases, with 15 bases separating them. The germline gives CDR1 MDHEN, CDR2 SYDVKM. This CDR3 region has 15 residues. The CDR3 spells CASSWAGAETYEQYF. As DNA, the CDR3 is TGTGCCAGCAGTTGGGCAGGGGCCGAAACCTACGAGCAGTACTTC.

This clone has a single count. The chain employs TRBV7-9 and TRBJ2-1; the D is unclear. Germline V gene sequence: CDR1 SEHNR, CDR2 FQNEAQ (reference sequence). V lost 5 bases, J lost 5 bases, and 19 bases lay in between. The CDR3 is made up of 16 amino acids. The CDR3 loop reads CASSPSYLGFDNEQFF. The CDR3 DNA reads TGTGCCAGCAGCCCTTCTTATTTGGGTTTCGACAATGAGCAGTTCTTC.

The J gene is TRBJ2-2, the V gene TRBV7-8; D is unclear. V dropped 3 bases and J dropped 4 bases, with 3 bases sitting between them. CDR1 is SGHVS and CDR2 is FQNEAQ in the germline V gene. The CDR3 is 12 residues long. The DNA of the CDR3 is TGTGCCAGCAGCTTCAGCACCGGGGAGCTGTTTTTT. Residues: CASSFSTGELFF.

The V and J genes are TRBV14 and TRBJ2-1; D remains unclear. Trimming pared 4 bases from V and 4 bases from J, leaving 11 bases between. The CDR3 has 14 amino acids. CDR1 is SGHDN, CDR2 FVKESK, per germline. The CDR3 sequence is CASSREDPYNEQFF. The CDR3 DNA is TGTGCCAGCAGCCGGGAAGACCCTTACAATGAGCAGTTCTTC.

This rearrangement joins TRBV29-1 to TRBJ2-1, with TRBD1 matching over 9 bases. Germline CDR1 is SQVTM and CDR2 is ANQGSEA. The CDR3 totals 13 residues. V shed 4 bases, J shed 4 bases, and the junction held 2 bases outside the gene matches. The CDR3 here is CSVGDRAYNEQFF. CDR3 coding DNA: TGCAGCGTTGGGGACAGGGCGTACAATGAGCAGTTCTTC.

This clone showed up just once. This chain connects TRBV14 to TRBJ2-7, with a weak D call TRBD1 (6 bases). V lost 0 bases and J 5 bases, leaving 14 bases between the germline ends. Germline assignment: CDR1 SGHDN and CDR2 FVKESK. The length of the CDR3 is 15 residues. CDR3: CASSQEAGALNEQYF. In nucleotides, the CDR3 is TGTGCCAGCAGCCAAGAGGCAGGGGCATTGAACGAGCAGTACTTC.

CDR3 loop: CASSGQGSTDTQYF. For the CDR3, the DNA is TGTGCCAGCAGCGGCCAGGGTAGCACAGATACGCAGTATTTT. The chain combines TRBV28 with TRBJ2-3, with a possible D match to TRBD1 (5 bases). The CDR3 is 14 residues long. V was pared by 6 bases and J by 0 bases, with 10 bases between. Germline CDR1 MDHEN, CDR2 SYDVKM.

The rearrangement uses TRBV5-6 and TRBJ2-7; perhaps TRBD2 as D (5 bases). Germline V gene lookup returns CDR1 SGHDT and CDR2 YYEEEE. The V end lost 4 bases, the J end lost 2 bases, and 19 bases lay between the germline ends. The CDR3 extends over 16 amino acids. CDR3 nucleotides: TGTGCCAGCAGCCCCCCGGGGTCAGACGTTCCCTACGAGCAGTACTTC. Residues: CASSPPGSDVPYEQYF. The variable domain in full, with the rest retrieved from reference TRBV5-6 and TRBJ2-7, is DAGVTQSPTHLIKTRGQQVTLRCSPKSGHDTVSWYQQALGQGPQFIFQYYEEEERQRGNFPDRFSGHQFPNYSSELNVNALLLGDSALYLCASSPPGSDVPYEQYFGPGTRLTVT.

The chain combines TRBV7-3 with TRBJ2-6, with 9 bases identical to TRBD2. Germline lookup yields CDR1 SGHTA and CDR2 FQGTGA. J lost 3 bases, V lost 1 base, and 7 bases had no gene match. The CDR3 sequence is 18 residues long. In DNA form, the CDR3 reads TGTGCCAGCAGCTTAAGTAATAGCGGGAGCGGTGGGGCCAACGTCCTGACTTTC. Protein: CASSLSNSGSGGANVLTF. The full variable domain, in which reference TRBV7-3 and TRBJ2-6 provide the parts outside the CDR3, is GAGVSQTPSNKVTEKGKYVELRCDPISGHTALYWYRQSLGQGPEFLIYFQGTGAADDSGLPNDRFFAVRPEGSVSTLKIQRTERGDSAVYLCASSLSNSGSGGANVLTFGAGSRLTVL.

The rearrangement uses TRBV5-4 and TRBJ2-7, with D hard to call. Trimming left V 2 bases short and J 5 bases short, with 8 bases between. This CDR3 has 12 residues. Germline loops: CDR1 SGHNT, CDR2 YYREEE (reference sequence). CDR3 coding DNA: TGTGCCAGCAGCTTTCCGTATGACGAGCAGTACTTC. Its translation is CASSFPYDEQYF.